The 27 T cell receptor beta chains reported below all come from one sample, sequenced in a study of blood T cells in healthy people across ages. Using a J-beta primer mix together with a sample-barcoded 5' primer, a second PCR was run for roughly 7 to 11 cycles. TCRdb independently ran MiXCR on the 5' RACE reads; one entry per CDR3 protein. The sample holds 630,000 or so distinct CDR3 sequences, approximately 30% seen once. Source material: blood. The receptors come from a woman of 80 years or more in good health.

This clonotype was recorded at least ten times. The V call is TRBV3-1, the J call TRBJ1-2; the D is unclear. The V gene's germline CDR1 is LGHDT and CDR2 YNNKEL (reference sequence). V was shortened by 1 base and J by 4 bases, with 7 bases between the two germline ends. The CDR3 has 13 amino acids. In nucleotides, the CDR3 is TGTGCCAGCAGCCAAGGAAATAGCTATGGCTACACCTTC. Its translation: CASSQGNSYGYTF.

This clonotype occurred many times. The chain recombines TRBV7-9 with TRBJ2-3; unclear D gene. The CDR3 runs 14 residues. Germline V gives CDR1 SEHNR, CDR2 FQNEAQ (reference sequence). Trimming shortened V by 5 bases and J by 4 bases, and 13 bases separated the two germline ends. CDR3 amino acids: CASSPPRSSDTQYF. In DNA, the CDR3 is TGTGCCAGCAGCCCCCCCCGTAGCTCAGATACGCAGTATTTT. Complete variable domain (other parts from reference TRBV7-9 and TRBJ2-3): DTGVSQNPRHKITKRGQNVTFRCDPISEHNRLYWYRQTLGQGPEFLTYFQNEAQLEKSRLLSDRFSAERPKGSFSTLEIQRTEQGDSAMYLCASSPPRSSDTQYFGPGTRLTVL.

Ten or more counts support this clonotype. This rearrangement joins TRBV3-1 to TRBJ2-7; 7 positions agree with TRBD1. The tail of the sequence fits TRBJ2-5 better, so the J call may be wrong. The CDR3 sequence is 15 residues long. Germline CDR1 reads LGHDT; CDR2 reads YNNKEL (reference sequence). The CDR3 bases are TGTGCCAGCAGCCTTAGACAGGGTTTTACGGAGACCCAGTACTTC. Amino acid sequence: CASSLRQGFTETQYF.

This chain uses TRBV28 with TRBJ1-1; 7 bases are a match to TRBD1. The germline V gene has CDR1 MDHEN and CDR2 SYDVKM. This CDR3 is 15 amino acids long. V lost 6 bases, J lost 4 bases, and 11 bases stayed unmatched. CDR3 in amino acids: CASSYLNRGFTEAFF. The CDR3 nucleotides are TGTGCCAGCAGCTATTTAAACAGGGGTTTCACTGAAGCTTTCTTT.

V usage is TRBV30 and J usage is TRBJ1-5; a weak D match, TRBD1 (5 bases). V lost 2 bases to trimming and J lost 10 bases, with 15 bases between them. CDR3 length: 13 amino acids. Germline loops: CDR1 GTSNPN, CDR2 SVGIG (reference sequence). The CDR3 DNA sequence: TGTGCCTGGAGTAGGGCAGGGTCGGATCCCCAGCATTTT. Translation: CAWSRAGSDPQHF.

There are many counts of this clonotype. As DNA, the CDR3 is TGTGCCAGCAGCGTCCGGACAGGGAGTGTCTATGGCTACACCTTC. Its protein is CASSVRTGSVYGYTF. The chain links TRBV9 to TRBJ1-2, with 8 nucleotides matching TRBD1. CDR3 length: 15 amino acids. V shed 2 bases, J shed 4 bases, and the junction held 7 bases outside the gene matches. Germline CDR1 reads SGDLS; CDR2 reads YYNGEE.

This clonotype was detected ten times or more. J is TRBJ2-7 and V is TRBV9; D gene ambiguous. CDR3 size: 16 residues. Per the germline V gene, CDR1 is SGDLS and CDR2 is YYNGEE. V lost 0 bases to trimming and J lost 0 bases, with 13 bases between them. CDR3 protein: CASSVANRAASYEQYF. CDR3 nucleotides: TGTGCCAGCAGCGTAGCAAACCGGGCAGCCTCCTACGAGCAGTACTTC.

The genes are TRBV29-1 and TRBJ1-3; possibly TRBD1 for D (5 bases). CDR1 is SQVTM, CDR2 ANQGSEA, per germline. Trimming stripped 7 bases from V and 0 bases from J, with 16 bases between. There are 15 residues in the CDR3. Here the CDR3 DNA reads TGCAGCGCCCAGCGGGGCTGGGACTCTGGAAACACCATATATTTT. The encoded protein is CSAQRGWDSGNTIYF.

The V gene is TRBV7-2, the J gene TRBJ2-5; TRBD1 matches 7 bases. CDR3 length: 14 amino acids. Trimming removed 5 bases from V and 12 bases from J; junction bases left unmatched: 15. Germline CDR1 SGHTA, CDR2 FQGNSA. Here the CDR3 DNA reads TGTGCCAGCAGCACCGGACAGGCTTTTCCCCTAGAGTACTTC. It yields the protein CASSTGQAFPLEYF.

The V call is TRBV29-1, the J call TRBJ2-7, with D perhaps TRBD1 (5 bases). This CDR3 comprises 11 residues. The V gene lost 4 bases and the J gene lost 7 bases, with 11 bases spanning the gap. CDR1 SQVTM and CDR2 ANQGSEA come from the germline V gene. CDR3 DNA: TGCAGCGTTGGACAGATCGATGAGCAGTACTTC. Its translation is CSVGQIDEQYF.

Of note for this clonotype: A read error may explain this, as a much larger clone is one base away. V and J are TRBV6-2 or TRBV6-3 and TRBJ2-1; D may be TRBD2 (5 bases). In germline, CDR1 is MNHEY, CDR2 SVGEGT. The CDR3 sequence is 14 residues long. The V end was cut by 6 bases, the J end by 4 bases, with 13 bases between. The CDR3, as DNA: TGTGCCAGCAGGGCGCGGGCCATTTACAATGAGCAGTTCTTC. Encoded protein: CASRARAIYNEQFF.

This clonotype was picked up many times. In DNA form, the CDR3 reads TGCAGTGCTAGAGTCGAATCAAACTATGGCTACACCTTC. Translation: CSARVESNYGYTF. This chain connects TRBV20-1 to TRBJ1-2; unclear D gene. Per the germline V gene, CDR1 is DFQATT and CDR2 is SNEGSKA (reference sequence). The CDR3 runs 13 residues. V lost 1 base and J lost 2, with 8 bases in between.

This clonotype has at least ten counts. V is TRBV11-2 and J is TRBJ2-5; D is unclear. Deletions cut 1 base from V and 2 bases from J, with 11 bases between. The CDR3 extends over 15 amino acids. In germline, CDR1 is SGHAT, CDR2 FQNNGV. As DNA, the CDR3 is TGTGCCAGCAGCTTAGGATCAGGTCGTCAAGAGACCCAGTACTTC. Protein sequence: CASSLGSGRQETQYF.

As to this clonotype: One base away lies a much larger clone, so this may be a sequencing read error. The V gene is TRBV24-1, the J gene TRBJ2-3, with a possible D match to TRBD2 (6 bases). The V end lost 9 bases, the J end lost 4 bases, and 16 bases lay between the germline ends. The germline CDR1 and CDR2 sequences are KGHDR and SFDVKD. The CDR3 runs to 14 residues. The CDR3 DNA follows: TGTGCCACCGGACTAACGGGGAATCCAGATACGCAGTATTTT. Protein product: CATGLTGNPDTQYF.

This clonotype was seen only once. One base away lies a much larger clone, so this may be a sequencing read error. V and J are TRBV12-3 or TRBV12-4 and TRBJ1-6, with 8 positions matching TRBD1. The CDR3 covers 14 residues. Written as DNA, the CDR3 is TGTGCCAGCAGTTTAAAGACAGGGGATTCACCCCCCCACTTT. Its translation: CASSLKTGDSPPHF.

The table lists this clonotype with a few counts. The rearrangement links TRBV5-6 to TRBJ1-5; TRBD1 aligns across 7 bases. Per the germline V gene, CDR1 is SGHDT and CDR2 is YYEEEE. The trim removed 0 bases at V and 7 bases at J, leaving 4 bases unmatched. The CDR3 is 14 amino acids. CDR3 protein: CASSLEGAHQPQHF. DNA for the CDR3: TGTGCCAGCAGCTTGGAGGGGGCTCACCAGCCCCAGCATTTT.

Points on this clonotype: Being one base from a much bigger clone, this may be a read error. The gene calls are TRBV18 and TRBJ1-3; 7 nucleotides match TRBD1. This CDR3 region has 17 residues. CDR1 is KGHSH and CDR2 is LQKENI in the germline V gene. The junction had 5 bases not matched to a gene; V was cut back by 0 bases and J by 0 bases. In nucleotides, the CDR3 is TGTGCCAGCTCACCACCGGGACAGCGGGTCTCTGGAAACACCATATATTTT. Translated, it gives CASSPPGQRVSGNTIYF.

This clonotype was seen only once. Possible read error: a much larger clone is one base away. V and J are TRBV2 and TRBJ2-5; D is unresolved. The CDR3 length is 13 residues. Trimming took 3 bases from V and 11 from J, leaving 16 bases between them. The germline gives CDR1 SNHLY, CDR2 FYNNEI. CDR3 nucleotide sequence: TGTGCCAGCAGTGACCCGGGCTACAATGAGCAGTACTTC. It encodes CASSDPGYNEQYF.

This clonotype was seen a handful of times. The CDR3 DNA reads as TGTGCCAGTCACCAGGGAGATAGCAATCAGCCCCAGCATTTT. It codes for CASHQGDSNQPQHF. The rearrangement uses TRBV19 and TRBJ1-5, with TRBD1 as a possible D gene (5 bases). Germline V gene sequence: CDR1 LNHDA, CDR2 SQIVND (reference sequence). This CDR3 contains 14 residues. The V end lost 8 bases, the J end lost 0 bases, and 11 bases lay between the germline ends.

Written as DNA, the CDR3 is TGTGCCAGCAGTGAATCGGGCCCTAGCGGGAGTTTTGTGGGAGGCTCCTACAATGAGCAGTTCTTC. Amino acids: CASSESGPSGSFVGGSYNEQFF. The chain links TRBV25-1 to TRBJ2-1, with TRBD2 matching 10 bases. The V and J ends lost 1 base and 0 bases, in that order; junction bases with no gene match: 18. CDR3 length: 22 amino acids. Per germline, CDR1 MGHDK and CDR2 SYGVNS.

The chain combines TRBV5-1 with TRBJ1-2, with D maybe TRBD1 (6 bases). CDR1 and CDR2 from the germline V gene are SGHRS and YFSETQ. The CDR3 loop spans 15 amino acids. V was shortened by 4 bases and J by 3 bases, with 16 bases between the two germline ends. CDR3 bases: TGCGCCAGCAGCCTGGGACATCGGGGGGACTATGGCTACACCTTC. Its translation is CASSLGHRGDYGYTF.

The chain couples TRBV30 to TRBJ2-1, with 13 bases lining up with TRBD2. CDR3 length: 16 amino acids. Germline CDR1 GTSNPN, CDR2 SVGIG (reference sequence). The ends lost 4 bases at V and 5 bases at J; junction bases unmatched: 8. CDR3 DNA: TGTGCCTGGATACCGGGACTAGCGGGGAAGGACAATGAGCAGTTCTTC. It specifies CAWIPGLAGKDNEQFF. The complete variable domain, with remaining parts taken from reference TRBV30 and TRBJ2-1, reads SQTIHQWPATLVQPVGSPLSLECTVEGTSNPNLYWYRQAAGRGLQLLFYSVGIGQISSEVPQNLSASRPQDRQFILSSKKLLLSDSGFYLCAWIPGLAGKDNEQFFGPGTRLTVL.

This clonotype showed up many times. This chain connects TRBV10-3 to TRBJ1-1, with a possible D match to TRBD1 (6 bases). Germline values: CDR1 ENHRY, CDR2 SYGVKD. V dropped 0 bases and J dropped 0 bases, with 11 bases sitting between them. The CDR3 runs to 16 residues. The CDR3 coding sequence is TGTGCCATCAGTGAGTCGCTGTACAGGGTGAACACTGAAGCTTTCTTT. It is translated as CAISESLYRVNTEAFF.

The chain uses TRBV18 and TRBJ2-3; TRBD2 might be the D (5 bases). Trimming took 1 base from V and 6 from J, leaving 11 bases between them. The CDR3 totals 14 residues. CDR1 is KGHSH and CDR2 is LQKENI in the germline V gene. CDR3 amino acids: CASSPLRGRDTQYF. Written as DNA, the CDR3 is TGTGCCAGCTCACCACTGAGAGGGCGGGATACGCAGTATTTT.

This clonotype was seen repeatedly, ten times or more. This chain joins TRBV10-3 and TRBJ2-7; 9 bases line up with TRBD1. CDR1 ENHRY and CDR2 SYGVKD come from the germline V gene. CDR3 length: 15 residues. The V and J ends lost 6 bases and 3 bases, in that order; junction bases with no gene match: 9. The CDR3 is CAISPTDRGSYEQYF. The CDR3 DNA is TGTGCCATCAGCCCGACAGACAGGGGGAGCTACGAGCAGTACTTC.

Turning to this clonotype: The junction does not match germline at one end; this may be a read error. This chain joins TRBV7-9 and TRBJ1-2, with 9 nucleotides matching TRBD1. The germline CDR1 and CDR2 sequences are SEHNR and FQNEAQ (reference sequence). The CDR3 runs 12 residues. In nucleotides, the CDR3 is TGTGCCAGCAGCTCGCGCGACAGGGGGGAACGCTTC. Translation: CASSSRDRGERF.

The chain couples TRBV28 to TRBJ1-1, with unresolved D. Looked up from germline, CDR1 is MDHEN and CDR2 is SYDVKM. V was pared by 2 bases and J by 6 bases, with 7 bases between. The CDR3 is 12 residues long. In nucleotides, the CDR3 is TGTGCCAGCAGTTTAGGGTTTCCTGAAGCTTTCTTT. As protein: CASSLGFPEAFF.